This T cell receptor beta chain was observed in a study of T cell responses to AZD1222 COVID-19 vaccine. Looking at the study overall: It was second doses at about 4 or about 12 weeks that were pooled. Study-wide results and caveats: Spike-specific TCR breadth and depth rose after two AZD1222 doses. Of the AZD1222 recipients, only six or seven were seropositive at baseline.

The germline V and J ends were trimmed by 4 bases and 4 bases, with 10 bases remaining between them. CDR1 and CDR2 from the germline V gene are LGHDT and YNNKEL (reference sequence). This CDR3 is 13 amino acids long. Sequencing was performed with immunoSEQ multiplex PCR; in TCRdb, only in-frame clones are kept and a portion is missing. Counted here are around 94,000 clones, 84% occurring once; the ten biggest clones make up about 17%. With regard to this clone: The antigen is undetermined.

The sequenced sample was peripheral blood, obtained on day 0 of AZD1222 vaccination. The rearrangement uses TRBV3-1 (or the pseudogene TRBV3-2) and TRBJ1-2; TRBD1 might be the D (6 bases). The origin of this receptor is an adult in good health. The CDR3 nucleotides read TGTGCCAGCAGCCCCAGGGGTGGCTATGGCTACACCTTC. The encoded protein is CASSPRGGYGYTF.